Only a few counts were recorded for the clone carrying this TCR beta chain. Its antigen remains unidentified. The data originate from a study of CD8 T cell repertoires and HIV-1 epitope variants. Study-level background: Separate wells received one of Twenty-five Gag or Nef variant peptides. Control wells had CMV/EBV/flu peptides, negative Ebola AY9, or no peptide. Tested: three Gag epitope families, Nef HW9 and YT9. The baseline condition was 1M T cells left uncultured.

Assay used: immunoSEQ multiplex PCR; TCRdb lists only in-frame clones, some missing. Here the sample spans about 5,400 clones, about 67% being singletons. This sequence was found in a male donor with HIV. Sequencing used cultured CD8+ T cells derived from PBMCs.

CDR3 residues: CASSLPVGPYTEAFF. CDR3 coding DNA: TGTGCCAGCAGCTTACCTGTGGGCCCTTACACTGAAGCTTTCTTT. V usage is TRBV7-9 and J usage is TRBJ1-1; D unclear. Trimming pared 2 bases from V and 3 bases from J, leaving 13 bases between. The length of the CDR3 is 15 residues. The germline gives CDR1 SEHNR, CDR2 FQNEAQ (reference sequence).